Presented here are 19 T cell receptor beta chains from one specimen sequenced in a study of regulatory T cells in long-lasting Graves disease. Arm-PCR with iRepertoire HTBI primers amplified the CDR3 regions for these TCR beta libraries. TCRdb redid the calling of the multiplex PCR reads with MiXCR, one entry per CDR3 protein. This repertoire shows roughly 260,000 distinct CDR3 sequences, around 19% found once; its top ten account for 14%. Time point of the sample: newly diagnosed GD, antithyroid drugs for less than 3 months. PBMC RNA served as the TCR library source. The same specimen was also included in a second study, on T cells in Graves' hyperthyroidism and ophthalmopathy.

The sample in question was peripheral blood mononuclear cells (PBMCs), obtained at new diagnosis, from a patient treated with antithyroid drugs. These receptor sequences come from a woman in her thirties with Graves disease.

This clonotype was counted many times. The chain couples TRBV5-1 to TRBJ2-3; D may be TRBD1 or TRBD2 (5 bases each). Germline V gives CDR1 SGHRS, CDR2 YFSETQ. Trimming left V 4 bases short and J 2 bases short, with 11 bases between. CDR3 length: 14 amino acids. CDR3 sequence: CASSHGTITDTQYF. Written as DNA, the CDR3 is TGCGCCAGCAGCCACGGGACCATCACAGATACGCAGTATTTT.

This clonotype was recorded at least ten times. The CDR3 sequence is CASSQGMVTQYF. DNA of the CDR3: TGTGCCAGCAGCCAAGGGATGGTGACCCAGTACTTC. The V gene is TRBV3-1, the J gene TRBJ2-5; D uncertain. Germline V lookup: CDR1 LGHDT, CDR2 YNNKEL (reference sequence). V was cut by 1 base and J by 7 bases, with 7 bases left in between. The CDR3 consists of 12 residues.

This clonotype was recorded many times. The rearrangement links TRBV9 to TRBJ1-2; 7 positions agree with TRBD1. The CDR3 extends over 15 amino acids. J was trimmed by 3 bases and V by 0 bases; bases with no gene match: 5. The germline CDR1 and CDR2 sequences are SGDLS and YYNGEE. The CDR3 spells CASSVDRGAYYGYTF. CDR3 DNA: TGTGCCAGCAGCGTAGACAGGGGCGCCTACTATGGCTACACCTTC. Full variable domain (rest looked up from reference TRBV9 and TRBJ1-2): DSGVTQTPKHLITATGQRVTLRCSPRSGDLSVYWYQQSLDQGLQFLIQYYNGEERAKGNILERFSAQQFPDLHSELNLSSLELGDSALYFCASSVDRGAYYGYTFGSGTRLTVV.

Points on this clonotype: This may come from a read error, since a much larger clone is one base off. V usage is TRBV29-1 and J usage is TRBJ1-1; 7 bases fit TRBD1. Looked up from germline, CDR1 is SQVTM and CDR2 is ANQGSEA. The CDR3 is 14 residues long. The CDR3 DNA follows: TGCAGCGTTGGTTCAGGGGGGCAGAACACTGAAGCTCTCTTT. Translated, it gives CSVGSGGQNTEALF.

This clonotype was picked up a small number of times. The V gene is TRBV15, the J gene TRBJ2-3; no firm D call. CDR3 length: 17 residues. V gave up 3 bases and J gave up 3 bases, with 19 bases separating them. Germline V CDR1 and CDR2: LNHNV, YYDKDF (reference sequence). CDR3 loop: CATSRELDAMGTDTQYF. The CDR3 coding sequence is TGTGCCACCAGCAGGGAACTGGACGCGATGGGGACAGATACGCAGTATTTT.

In its sample, this clonotype was seen many times. The J gene is TRBJ2-6, the V gene TRBV19; TRBD1 aligns across 8 bases. Germline assignment: CDR1 LNHDA and CDR2 SQIVND (reference sequence). V dropped 8 bases and J dropped 0; count of bases not matched to a gene: 6. The CDR3 runs 16 residues. CDR3 amino acids: CASRDRTYSGANVLTF. The CDR3 DNA follows: TGTGCCAGTCGGGACAGGACTTACTCTGGGGCCAACGTCCTGACTTTC.

V is TRBV29-1 and J is TRBJ1-2; D might be TRBD1 (6 bases). Trimming cost V 2 bases and J 12 bases, with 16 bases left between them. Germline assignment: CDR1 SQVTM and CDR2 ANQGSEA. The CDR3 runs to 12 residues. The CDR3 loop reads CSVETMGAGNTF. The CDR3 nucleotides read TGCAGCGTTGAAACTATGGGGGCGGGTAACACCTTC.

Concerning this clonotype itself: Because the CDR3 is missing its conserved closing phenylalanine or tryptophan, this is likely a read error. The chain recombines TRBV19 with TRBJ2-7; D is perhaps TRBD1 or TRBD2 (5 bases each). Germline CDR1 reads LNHDA; CDR2 reads SQIVND (reference sequence). V was cut by 4 bases and J by 2 bases, with 12 bases left in between. This CDR3 contains 14 residues. The CDR3 DNA follows: TGTGCCAGTAGTAGGGACGTACCAACCTACGAGCAGTACCTC. Translating it yields CASSRDVPTYEQYL.

This clonotype has at least ten counts. The gene calls are TRBV7-2 and TRBJ2-3; 10 nucleotides agree with TRBD1. Trimming at V came to 6 bases and at J to 3 bases, leaving 3 bases not matched to a gene. The CDR3 loop spans 14 amino acids. Germline V gene data show CDR1 as SGHTA and CDR2 as FQGNSA. Here the CDR3 reads CASSRQGATDTQYF. The CDR3 DNA is TGTGCCAGCAGTCGACAGGGGGCAACAGATACGCAGTATTTT.

This clonotype showed up many times. This sequence joins TRBV3-1 and TRBJ1-2, with no clear D. There are 12 residues in the CDR3. Trimming stripped 1 base from V and 6 bases from J, with 6 bases between. The germline CDR1 and CDR2 sequences are LGHDT and YNNKEL (reference sequence). The DNA of the CDR3 is TGTGCCAGCAGCCAAGTGGGTGATGGCTACACCTTC. It encodes CASSQVGDGYTF.

This rearrangement joins TRBV19 to TRBJ1-3; no definite D call. CDR3 length: 18 amino acids. CDR1 and CDR2 from the germline V gene are LNHDA and SQIVND (reference sequence). The V and J ends lost 0 bases and 2 bases respectively, with 17 bases between them. The CDR3 loop reads CASSIDSGRTLPGNTIYF. CDR3 DNA sequence: TGTGCCAGTAGTATAGATTCTGGCAGAACTCTTCCTGGAAACACCATATATTTT.

This clonotype was counted at least ten times. The V gene is TRBV27, the J gene TRBJ1-4, with 8 bases lining up with TRBD1. The germline CDR1 and CDR2 sequences are MNHEY and SMNVEV (reference sequence). The V segment lost 4 bases and the J segment 8 bases; nucleotides outside the gene matches: 6. The CDR3 contains 14 residues. CDR3 residues: CASSSVRGREKLFF. DNA of the CDR3: TGTGCCAGCAGTTCCGTCAGGGGGCGGGAAAAACTGTTTTTT. The complete variable domain, with remaining parts taken from reference TRBV27 and TRBJ1-4, reads EAQVTQNPRYLITVTGKKLTVTCSQNMNHEYMSWYRQDPGLGLRQIYYSMNVEVTDKGDVPEGYKVSRKEKRNFPLILESPSPNQTSLYFCASSSVRGREKLFFGSGTQLSVL.

In this sample, this clonotype turned up many times. The chain recombines TRBV11-2 with TRBJ1-6; D unclear. CDR3 length equals 11 residues. Deletions cut 5 bases from V and 10 bases from J, with 6 bases between. The germline V gene encodes CDR1 SGHAT and CDR2 FQNNGV. The CDR3 nucleotides are TGTGCCAGCAGCCGGGAATCACCCCTCCACTTT. As protein: CASSRESPLHF.

This clonotype was seen repeatedly, ten times or more. The CDR3 loop reads CASSSNLTDRAYEQYF. CDR3 DNA sequence: TGTGCCAGCTCATCCAACCTCACAGACAGAGCCTACGAGCAGTACTTC. This sequence joins TRBV18 and TRBJ2-7; maybe TRBD1 (5 bases). The germline V and J ends were trimmed by 5 bases and 2 bases, with 19 bases remaining between them. The CDR3 is 16 amino acids. In germline, CDR1 is KGHSH, CDR2 LQKENI.

Many counts were recorded for this clonotype. The chain has TRBV3-1 and TRBJ2-7, with 9 bases fitting TRBD1. The V gene's germline CDR1 is LGHDT and CDR2 YNNKEL (reference sequence). The ends lost 5 bases at V and 3 bases at J; junction bases unmatched: 11. This CDR3 spans 16 amino acids. The CDR3 loop reads CASSYIGTGPIYEQYF. CDR3 nucleotides: TGTGCCAGCAGCTATATTGGGACAGGGCCTATCTACGAGCAGTACTTC.

The chain has TRBV20-1 and TRBJ2-7, with 8 bases aligning to TRBD2. This CDR3 spans 14 amino acids. Germline V lookup: CDR1 DFQATT, CDR2 SNEGSKA (reference sequence). With 5 bases clipped from V and 7 bases from J, the junction kept 13 bases outside the gene matches. The CDR3 DNA reads TGCAGTGCTGGGGGTGACGGGGGGGCGGGTGAGCAGTACTTC. Its protein is CSAGGDGGAGEQYF.

This clonotype was seen at least ten times. The chain recombines TRBV6-1 with TRBJ2-1; D may match TRBD1 or TRBD2 (5 bases each). The CDR3 has 14 residues. V was trimmed by 8 bases and J by 10 bases, leaving 21 bases between them. The germline V gene has CDR1 MNHNS and CDR2 SASEGT. CDR3 DNA sequence: TGTGCCAGCGCTAGGGACCCCATGTCAAACGAGCAGTTCTTC. Protein: CASARDPMSNEQFF.

This clonotype was counted many times. The chain employs TRBV6-2 or TRBV6-3 and TRBJ2-7, with TRBD1 identical over 8 bases. The CDR3 extends over 15 amino acids. Unmatched junction bases numbered 5, after V lost 2 bases and J lost 2 bases. CDR1 and CDR2 from the germline V gene are MNHEY and SVGEGT. The CDR3 DNA sequence: TGTGCCAGCAGTTACACGGACAGGGCGGCCTACGAGCAGTACTTC. It translates to CASSYTDRAAYEQYF.

The V and J genes are TRBV10-3 and TRBJ1-2, with TRBD1 identical over 11 bases. This CDR3 comprises 19 residues. CDR1 and CDR2 (germline): ENHRY, SYGVKD. V shed 4 bases and J 4 bases; nucleotides not matched to a gene: 17. Here the CDR3 DNA reads TGTGCCATCAGTGGAATCAGCCGGGACAGGGGGTCACAGTTCTATGGCTACACCTTC. Its protein product is CAISGISRDRGSQFYGYTF.